The 17 T cell receptor beta chains below come from one sample, sequenced in a study of shared clonotypes between healthy human individuals. Terminally differentiated effector memory CD45RA+ cells were left out of the naive CD8 fraction, which was CD45RO-negative and positively selected for CCR7. This table comes from immunoSEQ multiplex PCR, and its TCRdb copy is limited to in-frame clones, with some not included. The data contain more than 500,000 clones, 90% to 95% of them singletons. Material for sequencing was naive CD8+ T cells sorted from blood. These receptors were taken from a woman aged 25 to 39 in good health.

The chain links TRBV27 to TRBJ2-5, with a weak D call TRBD2 (6 bases). The last part of the DNA fits TRBJ2-7 better; the J call may be wrong. The CDR3 has 16 amino acids. CDR1 is MNHEY, CDR2 SMNVEV, per germline (reference sequence). This CDR3 reads CASSYQGGVLTHEQYF. As DNA, the CDR3 is TGTGCCAGCAGTTACCAGGGAGGCGTTCTGACTCACGAGCAGTACTTC.

Comments on this clone: This sample includes further DNA sequences coding for the same CDR3. The rearrangement joins TRBV15 to TRBJ1-5; 7 bases map to TRBD1. The CDR3 is 15 amino acids. Trimming at V came to 0 bases and at J to 7 bases, leaving 6 bases not matched to a gene. Germline assignment: CDR1 LNHNV and CDR2 YYDKDF (reference sequence). The CDR3 DNA is TGTGCCACCAGCAGAGATCGAGGGGGCGGACAGCCCCAGCATTTT. Translation gives CATSRDRGGGQPQHF. Complete variable domain (other parts from reference TRBV15 and TRBJ1-5): DAMVIQNPRYQVTQFGKPVTLSCSQTLNHNVMYWYQQKSSQAPKLLFHYYDKDFNNEADTPDNFQSRRPNTSFCFLDIRSPGLGDTAMYLCATSRDRGGGQPQHFGDGTRLSIL.

V is TRBV29-1 and J is TRBJ1-2; TRBD1 is a possible D gene (6 bases). The V gene lost 8 bases and the J gene lost 6 bases, with 19 bases spanning the gap. This CDR3 spans 13 amino acids. Germline V gene data show CDR1 as SQVTM and CDR2 as ANQGSEA. The CDR3 here is CSFRTAPGHGYTF. In DNA form, the CDR3 reads TGCAGCTTCCGGACAGCCCCAGGCCATGGCTACACCTTC. Full variable domain (rest looked up from reference TRBV29-1 and TRBJ1-2): SAVISQKPSRDICQRGTSLTIQCQVDSQVTMMFWYRQQPGQSLTLIATANQGSEATYESGFVIDKFPISRPNLTFSTLTVSNMSPEDSSIYLCSFRTAPGHGYTFGSGTRLTVV.

The chain combines TRBV13 with TRBJ2-7; D remains unclear. Germline assignment: CDR1 PRHDT and CDR2 FYEKMQ (reference sequence). Trimming pared 1 base from V and 10 bases from J, leaving 11 bases between. The length of the CDR3 is 12 residues. This CDR3 is CASSLERQPQYF. Written as DNA, the CDR3 is TGTGCCAGCAGCTTAGAACGCCAACCCCAGTACTTC.

The chain carries TRBV25-1 and TRBJ2-2; D call uncertain. The length of the CDR3 is 14 residues. V lost 4 bases to trimming and J lost 4 bases, with 10 bases between them. Germline V gives CDR1 MGHDK, CDR2 SYGVNS. This CDR3 is CASSANDLTGELFF. Here the CDR3 DNA reads TGTGCCAGCAGTGCTAACGACCTCACCGGGGAGCTGTTTTTT.

This chain connects TRBV6-5 to TRBJ2-5; D not resolved. The CDR3 runs 15 residues. V was trimmed by 4 bases and J by 4 bases, leaving 16 bases between them. In germline, CDR1 is MNHEY, CDR2 SVGAGI. The CDR3 here is CASSSIPVTIETQYF. CDR3 DNA sequence: TGTGCCAGCAGTTCGATTCCGGTAACCATAGAGACCCAGTACTTC.

The V gene is TRBV27, the J gene TRBJ1-5; D is perhaps TRBD1 (6 bases). Trimming stripped 0 bases from V and 5 bases from J, with 14 bases between. The CDR3 is 16 amino acids. Germline V lookup: CDR1 MNHEY, CDR2 SMNVEV (reference sequence). In DNA form, the CDR3 reads TGTGCCAGCAGTTTATCGTTCAGGGGAGATGATCAGCCCCAGCATTTT. It translates to CASSLSFRGDDQPQHF.

This chain joins TRBV19 and TRBJ1-2, with TRBD1 as a possible D gene (5 bases). Deletions cut 7 bases from V and 6 bases from J, with 15 bases between. Germline-derived CDR1 and CDR2 are LNHDA and SQIVND (reference sequence). The CDR3 loop spans 13 amino acids. The CDR3 DNA sequence: TGTGCCAGTAAATTTGGGGGTTACGATGGCTACACCTTC. This gives the protein CASKFGGYDGYTF. The full variable domain, in which reference TRBV19 and TRBJ1-2 provide the parts outside the CDR3, is DGGITQSPKYLFRKEGQNVTLSCEQNLNHDAMYWYRQDPGQGLRLIYYSQIVNDFQKGDIAEGYSVSREKKESFPLTVTSAQKNPTAFYLCASKFGGYDGYTFGSGTRLTVV.

The chain combines TRBV2 with TRBJ2-1; maybe TRBD1 (6 bases). The germline V and J ends were trimmed by 8 bases and 1 base, with 12 bases remaining between them. CDR3 length: 14 residues. Germline assignment: CDR1 SNHLY and CDR2 FYNNEI. This CDR3 is CASLTGQSYNEQFF. The CDR3 DNA follows: TGTGCCAGCCTGACAGGCCAGTCCTACAATGAGCAGTTCTTC.

The CDR3 reads CASSEWDSRTYEQYF. In DNA form, the CDR3 reads TGTGCCAGCAGCGAATGGGACAGTCGAACCTACGAGCAGTACTTC. The J gene is TRBJ2-7, the V gene TRBV6-1; 7 bases are shared with TRBD1. Germline V gene data show CDR1 as MNHNS and CDR2 as SASEGT. The CDR3 has 15 amino acids. After removal of 6 bases from V and 2 bases from J, the junction contained 10 bases not matched to a gene.

The genes are TRBV9 and TRBJ2-3; D may be TRBD2 (6 bases). Trimming shortened V by 3 bases and J by 0 bases, and 11 bases separated the two germline ends. CDR1 SGDLS and CDR2 YYNGEE come from the germline V gene. This CDR3 comprises 15 residues. This CDR3 is CASSARGTSTDTQYF. As DNA, the CDR3 is TGTGCCAGCAGCGCGCGGGGAACTAGCACAGATACGCAGTATTTT.

The gene calls are TRBV5-4 and TRBJ2-7; D gene uncertain. Deletions cut 4 bases from V and 1 base from J, with 9 bases between. From germline, CDR1 is SGHNT and CDR2 YYREEE (reference sequence). CDR3 size: 13 residues. CDR3 amino acids: CASSQEGSYEQYF. The CDR3 region has the DNA TGTGCCAGCAGCCAGGAAGGATCCTACGAGCAGTACTTC.

V is TRBV19 and J is TRBJ2-3; 7 nucleotides line up with TRBD2. The CDR3 length is 16 residues. Germline CDR1 is LNHDA and CDR2 is SQIVND (reference sequence). Losses at the gene ends were 3 bases for V and 1 base for J; bases not matched to a gene: 7. The CDR3 DNA is TGTGCCAGTAGTATCGCGGGGAGGGCCGGCACAGATACGCAGTATTTT. Its translation: CASSIAGRAGTDTQYF.

This chain joins TRBV27 and TRBJ2-7; D remains unclear. The germline V gene encodes CDR1 MNHEY and CDR2 SMNVEV (reference sequence). With 5 bases removed from V and 1 base from J, the gap between germline ends came to 18 bases. The CDR3 consists of 16 residues. The CDR3 loop is CASSRSVGPTSYEQYF. For the CDR3, the DNA is TGTGCCAGCAGTCGATCGGTTGGTCCGACTTCCTACGAGCAGTACTTC.

V gene TRBV27 combines with J gene TRBJ2-2; 11 bases line up with TRBD2. The ends lost 5 bases at V and 6 bases at J; junction bases unmatched: 8. This CDR3 has 16 amino acids. Germline lookup yields CDR1 MNHEY and CDR2 SMNVEV (reference sequence). The CDR3 region has the DNA TGTGCCAGCAGTGGTAGCGGGAGGGGTCGACCCGGGGAGCTGTTTTTT. It specifies CASSGSGRGRPGELFF.

This rearrangement joins TRBV28 to TRBJ2-1, with TRBD2 as a possible D gene (6 bases). Trimming shortened V by 8 bases and J by 7 bases, and 18 bases separated the two germline ends. This CDR3 has 14 residues. The germline gives CDR1 MDHEN, CDR2 SYDVKM. CDR3 residues: CASRVAERRNEQFF. In DNA form, the CDR3 reads TGTGCCAGCCGAGTAGCGGAACGTCGGAATGAGCAGTTCTTC.

The chain joins TRBV6-1 to TRBJ2-7; D is unclear. In germline, CDR1 is MNHNS, CDR2 SASEGT. The CDR3 has 13 amino acids. V was clipped by 5 bases and J by 3 bases, with 11 bases between them. CDR3 sequence: CASSWAGGYEQYF. As DNA, the CDR3 is TGTGCCAGCAGTTGGGCAGGCGGCTACGAGCAGTACTTC.